The TCR beta chain under discussion was sequenced for a study of shared clonotypes between healthy human individuals. Findings and caveats of the study: Non-shared clonotypes displayed generation probabilities falling below those of clonotypes present in all four donors. Larger richness was generally estimated for naive than memory subsets.

Researchers ran the assay at a deep level. Original methodology: In the immunoSEQ data, sequences were junction-only and lacked quality scores, so filtering differed. Using immunoSEQ multiplex PCR, the repertoire was profiled, and TCRdb retains in-frame clones only, with some absent. The DNA was the basis for D and trimming; V, J and clone size are from that table. The table shows roughly 2.1 million clones, with 93% occurring only once. Germline CDR1 MNHEY, CDR2 SMNVEV (reference sequence). This CDR3 has 16 amino acids. J lost 8 bases, V lost 5 bases, and 14 bases had no gene match. A remark on this clone: Antigen unknown.

In the naive CD8 group, cells lacked CD45RO and were positively selected for CCR7, so terminally differentiated effector memory CD45RA+ cells were left out. The rearrangement joins TRBV27 to TRBJ2-2; TRBD2 agrees at 7 bases. The sequenced material came from naive CD8+ T cells from PBMCs. The source is a man in his late teens or twenties in good health. Some clones in this sample may be carry-over from other donors' samples. Written as DNA, the CDR3 is TGTGCCAGCAGTCCCCTGCCGGGGGAGGGCGGAGGGGAGCTGTTTTTT. It codes for CASSPLPGEGGGELFF.